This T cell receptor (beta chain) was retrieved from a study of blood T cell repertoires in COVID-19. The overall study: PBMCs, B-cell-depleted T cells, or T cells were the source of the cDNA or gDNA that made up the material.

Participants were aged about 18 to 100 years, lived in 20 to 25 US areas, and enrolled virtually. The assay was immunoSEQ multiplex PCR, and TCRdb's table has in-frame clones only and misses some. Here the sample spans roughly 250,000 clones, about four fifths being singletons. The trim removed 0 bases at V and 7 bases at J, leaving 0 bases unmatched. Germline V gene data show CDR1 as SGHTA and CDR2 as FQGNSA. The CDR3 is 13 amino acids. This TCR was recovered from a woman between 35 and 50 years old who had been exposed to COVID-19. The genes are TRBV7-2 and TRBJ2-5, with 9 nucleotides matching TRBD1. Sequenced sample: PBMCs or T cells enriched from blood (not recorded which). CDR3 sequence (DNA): TGTGCCAGCAGCTTAGCGGGACAGGGGACCCAGTACTTC. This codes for CASSLAGQGTQYF.